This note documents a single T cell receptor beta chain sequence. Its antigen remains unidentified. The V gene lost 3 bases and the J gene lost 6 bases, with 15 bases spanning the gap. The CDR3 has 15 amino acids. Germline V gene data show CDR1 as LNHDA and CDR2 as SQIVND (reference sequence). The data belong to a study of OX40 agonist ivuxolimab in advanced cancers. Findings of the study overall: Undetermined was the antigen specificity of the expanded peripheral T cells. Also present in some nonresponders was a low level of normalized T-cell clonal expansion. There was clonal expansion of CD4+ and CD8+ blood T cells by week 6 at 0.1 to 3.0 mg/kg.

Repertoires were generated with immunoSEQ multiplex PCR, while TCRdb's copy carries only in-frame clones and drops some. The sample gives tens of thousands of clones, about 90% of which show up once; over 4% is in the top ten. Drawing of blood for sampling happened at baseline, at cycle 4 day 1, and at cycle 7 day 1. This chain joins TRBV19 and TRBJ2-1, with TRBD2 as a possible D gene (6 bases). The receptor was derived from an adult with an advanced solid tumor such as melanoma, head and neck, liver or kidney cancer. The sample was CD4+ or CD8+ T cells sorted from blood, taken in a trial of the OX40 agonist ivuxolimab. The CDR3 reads CASSIAGRISNEQFF. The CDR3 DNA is TGTGCCAGTAGTATCGCGGGACGGATTTCCAATGAGCAGTTCTTC.